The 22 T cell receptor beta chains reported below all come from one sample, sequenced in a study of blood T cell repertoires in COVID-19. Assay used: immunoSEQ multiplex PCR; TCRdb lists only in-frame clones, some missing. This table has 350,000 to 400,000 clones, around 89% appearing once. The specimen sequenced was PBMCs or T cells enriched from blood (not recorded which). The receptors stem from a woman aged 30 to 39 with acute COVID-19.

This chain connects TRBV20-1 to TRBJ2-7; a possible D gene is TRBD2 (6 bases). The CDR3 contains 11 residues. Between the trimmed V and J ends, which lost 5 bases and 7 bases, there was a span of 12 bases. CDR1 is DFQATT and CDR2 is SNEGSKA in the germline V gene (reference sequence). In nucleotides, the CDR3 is TGCAGTGCTGGAGGGCCAGAAGAGCAGTACTTC. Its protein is CSAGGPEEQYF.

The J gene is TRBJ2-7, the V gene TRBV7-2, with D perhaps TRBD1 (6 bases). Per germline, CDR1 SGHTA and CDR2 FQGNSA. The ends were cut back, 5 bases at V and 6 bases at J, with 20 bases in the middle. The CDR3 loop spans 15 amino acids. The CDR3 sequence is CASSPMGTLPSEQYF. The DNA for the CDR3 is TGTGCCAGCAGCCCCATGGGGACACTCCCGTCCGAGCAGTACTTC. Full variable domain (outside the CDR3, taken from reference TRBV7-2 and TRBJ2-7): GAGVSQSPSNKVTEKGKDVELRCDPISGHTALYWYRQSLGQGLEFLIYFQGNSAPDKSGLPSDRFSAERTGGSVSTLTIQRTQQEDSAVYLCASSPMGTLPSEQYFGPGTRLTVT.

In DNA form, the CDR3 reads TGTGCCAGCAGCTTGATCAGGGGAGCGTCCTACGAGCAGTACTTC. It codes for CASSLIRGASYEQYF. This chain links TRBV5-5 with TRBJ2-7; TRBD1 is a possible D gene (6 bases). CDR3 length equals 15 residues. Per germline, CDR1 SGHKS and CDR2 YYEKEE (reference sequence). With 1 base removed from V and 1 base from J, the gap between germline ends came to 12 bases.

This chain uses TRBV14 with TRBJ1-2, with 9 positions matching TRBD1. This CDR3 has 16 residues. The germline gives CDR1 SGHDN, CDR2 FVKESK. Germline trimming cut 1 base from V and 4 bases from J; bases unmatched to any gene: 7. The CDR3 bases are TGTGCCAGCAGCCAAGGGGTGTCGGACAGGGGCTATGGCTACACCTTC. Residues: CASSQGVSDRGYGYTF.

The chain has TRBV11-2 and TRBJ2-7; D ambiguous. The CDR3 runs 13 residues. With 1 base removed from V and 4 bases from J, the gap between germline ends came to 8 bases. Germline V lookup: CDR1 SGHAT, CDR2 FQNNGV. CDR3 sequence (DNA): TGTGCCAGCAGCTTAGTTTCCAGATACGAGCAGTACTTC. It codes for CASSLVSRYEQYF.

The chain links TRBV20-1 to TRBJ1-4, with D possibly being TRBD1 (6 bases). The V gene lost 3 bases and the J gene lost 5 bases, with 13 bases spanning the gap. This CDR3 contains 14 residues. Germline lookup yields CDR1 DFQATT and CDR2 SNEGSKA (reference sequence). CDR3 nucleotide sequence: TGCAGTGCTAGTTTCAGGGGCCCCAATGAAAAACTGTTTTTT. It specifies CSASFRGPNEKLFF.

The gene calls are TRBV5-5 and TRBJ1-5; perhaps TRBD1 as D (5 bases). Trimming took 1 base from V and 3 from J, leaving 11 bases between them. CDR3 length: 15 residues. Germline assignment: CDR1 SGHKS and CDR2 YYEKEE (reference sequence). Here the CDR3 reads CASSLTAGYNQPQHF. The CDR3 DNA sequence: TGTGCCAGCAGCTTGACGGCAGGGTACAATCAGCCCCAGCATTTT.

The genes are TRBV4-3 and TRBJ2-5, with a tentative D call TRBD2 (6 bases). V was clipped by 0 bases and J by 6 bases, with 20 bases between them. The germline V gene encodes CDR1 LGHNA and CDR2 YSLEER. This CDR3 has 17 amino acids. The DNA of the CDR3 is TGCGCCAGCAGCCAAGATCTGGCTAGCGTTTCGTATCAGACCCAGTACTTC. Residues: CASSQDLASVSYQTQYF.

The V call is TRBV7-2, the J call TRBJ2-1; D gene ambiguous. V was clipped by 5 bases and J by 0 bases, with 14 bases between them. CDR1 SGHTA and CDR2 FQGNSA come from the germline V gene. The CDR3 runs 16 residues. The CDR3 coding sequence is TGTGCCAGCAGCCGTCGCGGTATCCTCTCCTACAATGAGCAGTTCTTC. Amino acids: CASSRRGILSYNEQFF.

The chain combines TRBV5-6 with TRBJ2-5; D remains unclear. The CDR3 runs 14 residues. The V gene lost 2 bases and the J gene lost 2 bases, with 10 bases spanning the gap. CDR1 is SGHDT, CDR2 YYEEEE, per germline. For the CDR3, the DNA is TGTGCCAGCAGCTTAGTGGAGATTCAAGAGACCCAGTACTTC. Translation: CASSLVEIQETQYF.

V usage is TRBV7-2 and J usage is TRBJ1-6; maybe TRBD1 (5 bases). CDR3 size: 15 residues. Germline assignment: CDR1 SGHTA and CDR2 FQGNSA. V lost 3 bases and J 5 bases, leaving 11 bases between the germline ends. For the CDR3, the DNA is TGTGCCAGCAGCTTGGGGACGGGAGATAATTCACCCCTCCACTTT. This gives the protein CASSLGTGDNSPLHF.

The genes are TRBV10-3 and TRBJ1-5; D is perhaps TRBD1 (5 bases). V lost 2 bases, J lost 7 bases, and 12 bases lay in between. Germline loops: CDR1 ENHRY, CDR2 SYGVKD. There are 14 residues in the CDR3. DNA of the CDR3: TGTGCCATCAGTGAGGTAGGGGCCGGGCAGCCCCAGCATTTT. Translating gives CAISEVGAGQPQHF.

The CDR3 here is CSAGGTGRGTEAFF. CDR3 bases: TGCAGCGCCGGGGGGACGGGAAGGGGCACTGAAGCTTTCTTT. This chain uses TRBV29-1 with TRBJ1-1; D perhaps matches TRBD1 (5 bases). Germline lookup yields CDR1 SQVTM and CDR2 ANQGSEA. This CDR3 is built from 14 residues. V lost 7 bases to trimming and J lost 4 bases, with 19 bases between them.

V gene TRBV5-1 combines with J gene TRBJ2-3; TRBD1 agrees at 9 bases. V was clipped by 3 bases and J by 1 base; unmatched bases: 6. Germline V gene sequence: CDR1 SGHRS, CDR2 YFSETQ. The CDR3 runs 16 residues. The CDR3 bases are TGCGCCAGCAGCTCCGGGACAGGGAGGGGCACAGATACGCAGTATTTT. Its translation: CASSSGTGRGTDTQYF. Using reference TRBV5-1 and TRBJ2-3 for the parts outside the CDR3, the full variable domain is KAGVTQTPRYLIKTRGQQVTLSCSPISGHRSVSWYQQTPGQGLQFLFEYFSETQRNKGNFPGRFSGRQFSNSRSEMNVSTLELGDSALYLCASSSGTGRGTDTQYFGPGTRLTVL.

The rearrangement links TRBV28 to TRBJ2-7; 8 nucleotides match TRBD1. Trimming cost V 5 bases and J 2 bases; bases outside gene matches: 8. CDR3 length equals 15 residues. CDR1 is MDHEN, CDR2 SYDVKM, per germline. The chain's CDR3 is CASSPLTGVPYEQYF. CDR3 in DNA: TGTGCCAGCAGTCCGCTGACAGGGGTGCCCTACGAGCAGTACTTC.

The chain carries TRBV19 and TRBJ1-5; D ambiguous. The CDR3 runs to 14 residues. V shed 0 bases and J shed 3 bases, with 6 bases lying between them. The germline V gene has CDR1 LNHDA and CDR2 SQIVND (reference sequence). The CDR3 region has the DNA TGTGCCAGTAGTATAGATCAGGTCAATCAGCCCCAGCATTTT. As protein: CASSIDQVNQPQHF.

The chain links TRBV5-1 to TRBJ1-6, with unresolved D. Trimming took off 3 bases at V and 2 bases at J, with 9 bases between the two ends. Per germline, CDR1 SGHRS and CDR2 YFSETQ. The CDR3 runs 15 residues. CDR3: CASSSGGPYNSPLHF. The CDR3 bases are TGCGCCAGCAGCTCCGGAGGGCCCTATAATTCACCCCTCCACTTT.

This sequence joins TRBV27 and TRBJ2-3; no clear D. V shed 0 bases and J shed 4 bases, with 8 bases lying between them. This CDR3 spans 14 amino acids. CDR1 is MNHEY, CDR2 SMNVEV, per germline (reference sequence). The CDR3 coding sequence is TGTGCCAGCAGTTTATCCGGTGCTCCAGATACGCAGTATTTT. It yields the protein CASSLSGAPDTQYF.

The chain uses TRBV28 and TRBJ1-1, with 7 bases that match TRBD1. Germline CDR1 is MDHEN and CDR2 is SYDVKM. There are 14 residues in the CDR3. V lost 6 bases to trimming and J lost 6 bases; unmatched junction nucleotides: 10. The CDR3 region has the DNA TGTGCCAGCAGCACGACAGGGATCCGCGCTGAAGCTTTCTTT. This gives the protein CASSTTGIRAEAFF.

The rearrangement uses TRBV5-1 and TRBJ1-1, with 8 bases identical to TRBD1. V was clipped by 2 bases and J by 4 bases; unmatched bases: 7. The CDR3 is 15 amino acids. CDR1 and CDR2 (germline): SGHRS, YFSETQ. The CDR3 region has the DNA TGCGCCAGCAGCTTTTCGGCAGGGGGCCGCACTGAAGCTTTCTTT. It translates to CASSFSAGGRTEAFF.

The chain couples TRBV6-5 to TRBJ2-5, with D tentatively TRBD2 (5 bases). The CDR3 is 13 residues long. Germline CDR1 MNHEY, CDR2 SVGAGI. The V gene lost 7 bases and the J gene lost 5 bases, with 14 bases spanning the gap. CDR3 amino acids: CASTALAPETQYF. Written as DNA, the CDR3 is TGTGCCAGCACCGCTCTAGCCCCGGAGACCCAGTACTTC.

CDR3 region: CASSVTGGISNEQFF. CDR3 nucleotides: TGTGCCAGCAGCGTAACAGGGGGCATTTCGAATGAGCAGTTCTTC. The rearrangement links TRBV5-6 to TRBJ2-1, with 9 bases identical to TRBD1. The CDR3 is 15 amino acids. From germline, CDR1 is SGHDT and CDR2 YYEEEE. Losses at the gene ends were 4 bases for V and 7 bases for J; bases not matched to a gene: 9.